This TCR beta chain was sequenced during a study of T cell changes during pregnancy in multiple sclerosis. Repertoires were generated with immunoSEQ multiplex PCR, while TCRdb's copy carries only in-frame clones and drops some. The data show around 96,000 clones, about 93% seen once. With V trimmed by 5 bases and J by 2 bases, 15 bases remained unmatched. The CDR3 has 17 amino acids. Germline V gene data show CDR1 as SGHNT and CDR2 as YENEEA. This material consisted of peripheral blood, taken after pregnancy. This chain connects TRBV11-3 to TRBJ2-7; 7 nucleotides agree with TRBD2. This receptor was obtained from a female donor in good health, enrolled as a control in a pregnancy study. DNA of the CDR3: TGTGCCAGCAGCCCGGGCGGGCGGGGGAGCCGGGCCTACGAGCAGTACTTC. Protein: CASSPGGRGSRAYEQYF.